These 22 T cell receptor beta chains were sequenced from one sample in a study of CD8 T cells in Susac syndrome. It was with random hexamers that about 0.45 to 1 ug RNA was reverse transcribed. TCRdb re-analysed the immunoSEQ multiplex PCR reads in MiXCR, keeping a single row per CDR3 protein. The repertoire includes 100,000 to 150,000 distinct CDR3 sequences, 93% of them detected once, and less than 0.4% sits in the top ten. Sequences were obtained from CD8+ T cells from PBMCs. These receptors all stem from a human donor with multiple sclerosis.

This chain connects TRBV9 to TRBJ2-7, with D uncertain. V was trimmed by 2 bases and J by 0 bases, leaving 12 bases between them. Germline assignment: CDR1 SGDLS and CDR2 YYNGEE. The CDR3 is 15 residues long. CDR3 in amino acids: CASSVEADYSYEQYF. CDR3 nucleotides: TGTGCCAGCAGCGTCGAGGCAGATTACTCCTACGAGCAGTACTTC. Combining the CDR3 with reference TRBV9 and TRBJ2-7 gives the whole variable domain DSGVTQTPKHLITATGQRVTLRCSPRSGDLSVYWYQQSLDQGLQFLIQYYNGEERAKGNILERFSAQQFPDLHSELNLSSLELGDSALYFCASSVEADYSYEQYFGPGTRLTVT.

In this sample, this clonotype turned up once. The V and J genes are TRBV13 and TRBJ2-7; TRBD2 agrees at 8 bases. V dropped 1 base and J dropped 6; count of bases not matched to a gene: 5. CDR1 and CDR2 (germline): PRHDT, FYEKMQ (reference sequence). The CDR3 loop spans 14 amino acids. The CDR3 nucleotides are TGTGCCAGCAGCTTAGTCGGGGGGGGCCCCGAGCAGTACTTC. It is translated as CASSLVGGGPEQYF.

The chain has TRBV12-3 or TRBV12-4 and TRBJ2-3; 10 bases are a match to TRBD2. The CDR3 has 15 residues. V lost 7 bases, J lost 0 bases, and 4 bases stayed unmatched. CDR3 amino acids: CASTKTSGSTDTQYF. CDR3 nucleotides: TGTGCCAGCACAAAGACTAGCGGGAGCACAGATACGCAGTATTTT.

This clonotype was detected only once. The chain links TRBV7-9 to TRBJ2-3; 7 bases fit TRBD1. The CDR3 has 15 residues. The germline gives CDR1 SEHNR, CDR2 FQNEAQ (reference sequence). The V gene end was trimmed by 5 bases and the J gene end by 6 bases; junction bases not matched to a gene: 11. CDR3 region: CASSNEGAGSDTQYF. CDR3 in DNA: TGTGCCAGCAGCAATGAGGGGGCGGGTTCTGATACGCAGTATTTT.

The gene calls are TRBV18 and TRBJ1-1; possibly TRBD1 for D (5 bases). Trimming took 0 bases from V and 0 from J, leaving 17 bases between them. This CDR3 has 18 amino acids. The germline gives CDR1 KGHSH, CDR2 LQKENI. The DNA of the CDR3 is TGTGCCAGCTCACCACCGGGGGAGGTCTTTTCAATGAACACTGAAGCTTTCTTT. Protein: CASSPPGEVFSMNTEAFF. The full variable domain, its missing parts supplied by reference TRBV18 and TRBJ1-1, is NAGVMQNPRHLVRRRGQEARLRCSPMKGHSHVYWYRQLPEEGLKFMVYLQKENIIDESGMPKERFSAEFPKEGPSILRIQQVVRGDSAAYFCASSPPGEVFSMNTEAFFGQGTRLTVV.

The genes are TRBV19 and TRBJ1-2; no clear D. The germline CDR1 and CDR2 sequences are LNHDA and SQIVND (reference sequence). The CDR3 extends over 15 amino acids. Trimming left V 1 base short and J 6 bases short, with 15 bases between. The CDR3 protein is CASSIGQGSLDGYTF. The DNA for the CDR3 is TGTGCCAGTAGTATAGGGCAAGGGTCCCTCGATGGCTACACCTTC.

The chain joins TRBV29-1 to TRBJ2-1, with 9 nucleotides matching TRBD2. Germline V gene sequence: CDR1 SQVTM, CDR2 ANQGSEA. The CDR3 totals 15 residues. V was clipped by 5 bases and J by 8 bases; unmatched bases: 13. DNA for the CDR3: TGCAGCGTTTGGGGGACGCGGGGGGGCTCCGATGAGCAGTTCTTC. It codes for CSVWGTRGGSDEQFF.

The V gene is TRBV2, the J gene TRBJ1-2, with D possibly matching TRBD1 (5 bases). CDR1 SNHLY and CDR2 FYNNEI come from the germline V gene. This CDR3 comprises 13 residues. Deletions cut 6 bases from V and 8 bases from J, with 16 bases between. Here the CDR3 reads CASSEGRMGGYTF. CDR3 nucleotide sequence: TGTGCCAGCAGCGAGGGACGGATGGGAGGCTACACCTTC.

This chain links TRBV11-3 with TRBJ2-2; TRBD2 is a possible D gene (6 bases). The germline V and J ends were trimmed by 5 bases and 4 bases, with 14 bases remaining between them. This CDR3 comprises 15 residues. Germline CDR1 is SGHNT and CDR2 is YENEEA. CDR3 in DNA: TGTGCCAGCAGCCTCCGGAGGGAGAGCACCGGGGAGCTGTTTTTT. Its translation is CASSLRRESTGELFF. Supplemented by reference TRBV11-3 and TRBJ2-2, the full variable domain reads EAGVVQSPRYKIIEKKQPVAFWCNPISGHNTLYWYLQNLGQGPELLIRYENEEAVDDSQLPKDRFSAERLKGVDSTLKIQPAELGDSAVYLCASSLRRESTGELFFGEGSRLTVL.

The J gene is TRBJ2-2, the V gene TRBV3-1; tentative D call: TRBD1 (5 bases). Germline values: CDR1 LGHDT, CDR2 YNNKEL (reference sequence). The CDR3 sequence is 16 residues long. V was cut by 3 bases and J by 6 bases, with 17 bases left in between. CDR3 residues: CASSQGPVSFSGELFF. The CDR3 nucleotides are TGTGCCAGCAGCCAGGGGCCGGTATCGTTTTCCGGGGAGCTGTTTTTT.

V is TRBV2 and J is TRBJ1-2, with unresolved D. This CDR3 contains 12 residues. The ends were cut back, 5 bases at V and 5 bases at J, with 9 bases in the middle. CDR1 SNHLY and CDR2 FYNNEI come from the germline V gene. DNA for the CDR3: TGTGCCAGCAGTCGACGGGATTATGGCTACACCTTC. Protein product: CASSRRDYGYTF. The complete variable domain, with remaining parts taken from reference TRBV2 and TRBJ1-2, reads EPEVTQTPSHQVTQMGQEVILRCVPISNHLYFYWYRQILGQKVEFLVSFYNNEISEKSEIFDDQFSVERPDGSNFTLKIRSTKLEDSAMYFCASSRRDYGYTFGSGTRLTVV.

The chain joins TRBV6-5 to TRBJ1-1; tentative D call: TRBD1 (5 bases). V lost 0 bases, J lost 0 bases, and 11 bases lay in between. The length of the CDR3 is 16 residues. CDR1 is MNHEY and CDR2 is SVGAGI in the germline V gene. The CDR3 DNA sequence: TGTGCCAGCAGTTACTCGGTGGACACCATGAACACTGAAGCTTTCTTT. Amino acids: CASSYSVDTMNTEAFF.

The chain is built from TRBV6-1 and TRBJ2-7, with D maybe TRBD1 (6 bases). V was pared by 4 bases and J by 0 bases, with 13 bases between. The CDR3 runs 15 residues. Germline loops: CDR1 MNHNS, CDR2 SASEGT. CDR3 in DNA: TGTGCCAGCAGTGGACCCGGACAGAACTCCTACGAGCAGTACTTC. Translated: CASSGPGQNSYEQYF.

The V and J genes are TRBV6-2 or TRBV6-3 and TRBJ2-3, with 8 bases fitting TRBD2. Germline trimming cut 6 bases from V and 3 bases from J; bases unmatched to any gene: 8. Per germline, CDR1 MNHEY and CDR2 SVGEGT. The CDR3 extends over 15 amino acids. Here the CDR3 reads CASSSGTRRTDTQYF. Here the CDR3 DNA reads TGTGCCAGCAGCTCCGGGACTAGACGGACAGATACGCAGTATTTT.

The chain has TRBV20-1 and TRBJ2-6; D gene uncertain. The germline V and J ends were trimmed by 2 bases and 1 base, with 12 bases remaining between them. The CDR3 sequence is 16 residues long. Germline CDR1 DFQATT, CDR2 SNEGSKA (reference sequence). The CDR3, as DNA: TGCAGTGCTAGACCCCGGGTTTTTTCTGGGGCCAACGTCCTGACTTTC. The encoded protein is CSARPRVFSGANVLTF.

The chain has TRBV20-1 and TRBJ2-4, with TRBD2 matching over 8 bases. This CDR3 has 16 amino acids. From germline, CDR1 is DFQATT and CDR2 SNEGSKA (reference sequence). After removal of 3 bases from V and 1 base from J, the junction contained 8 bases not matched to a gene. CDR3 coding DNA: TGCAGTGCTAGGGATCTAGCGGGTGATGCCAAAAACATTCAGTACTTC. It encodes CSARDLAGDAKNIQYF.

This clonotype occurred once. This chain links TRBV25-1 with TRBJ2-2; tentatively, D is TRBD2 (5 bases). Germline V CDR1 and CDR2: MGHDK, SYGVNS. This CDR3 contains 18 residues. V was pared by 0 bases and J by 2 bases, with 16 bases between. In DNA form, the CDR3 reads TGTGCCAGCAGTGAATACTCCGGACCCGAGGGAAACACCGGGGAGCTGTTTTTT. Its protein product is CASSEYSGPEGNTGELFF.

The V gene is TRBV25-1, the J gene TRBJ1-1, with unresolved D. V was pared by 4 bases and J by 5 bases, with 14 bases between. The CDR3 is 14 amino acids. CDR1 is MGHDK, CDR2 SYGVNS, per germline. The CDR3 DNA follows: TGTGCCAGCAGTGTTTCAGTCTTGGGGACTGAAGCTTTCTTT. Its protein is CASSVSVLGTEAFF.

This clonotype was seen only once. This rearrangement joins TRBV9 to TRBJ1-5; D is unresolved. The CDR3 totals 13 residues. CDR1 SGDLS and CDR2 YYNGEE come from the germline V gene. V was clipped by 4 bases and J by 4 bases, with 9 bases between them. The CDR3 reads CASSLGTNQPQHF. The CDR3 nucleotides are TGTGCCAGCAGCCTTGGTACGAATCAGCCCCAGCATTTT.

This clonotype was counted once. The gene calls are TRBV9 and TRBJ2-3; 8 nucleotides match TRBD2. The CDR3 sequence is 16 residues long. From germline, CDR1 is SGDLS and CDR2 YYNGEE. Unmatched junction bases numbered 6, after V lost 3 bases and J lost 0 bases. The CDR3 sequence is CASSAGGRPSTDTQYF. As DNA, the CDR3 is TGTGCCAGCAGCGCCGGCGGGAGGCCCAGCACAGATACGCAGTATTTT.

The rearrangement uses TRBV2 and TRBJ2-3, with D possibly matching TRBD2 (5 bases). The V gene lost 10 bases and the J gene lost 4 bases, with 18 bases spanning the gap. The CDR3 has 14 amino acids. CDR1 and CDR2 (germline): SNHLY, FYNNEI. The CDR3 nucleotides are TGTGCCATCCCAGACGGGAAGAGGGCAGATACGCAGTATTTT. As protein: CAIPDGKRADTQYF.

The V gene is TRBV7-2, the J gene TRBJ2-5; TRBD2 matches at 7 bases. Germline V gives CDR1 SGHTA, CDR2 FQGNSA. The CDR3 is 15 amino acids. Trimming cost V 0 bases and J 3 bases; bases outside gene matches: 4. The CDR3 DNA reads as TGTGCCAGCAGCTTAGCCCCGGGGGGAAAAGAGACCCAGTACTTC. It codes for CASSLAPGGKETQYF.